Below, 10 T cell receptor beta chains from the same sample are listed, as sequenced in a study of control samples from healthy donors and cancer patients. The protocol was immunoSEQ multiplex PCR, while the TCRdb copy is restricted to in-frame clones and leaves out a portion. The table lists about 92,000 clones, 82% of them singletons. Sequencing was performed on blood. These receptors originate from a woman in her sixties in good health.

The chain links TRBV28 to TRBJ1-3, with D perhaps TRBD1 (6 bases). The CDR3 covers 12 residues. Germline V CDR1 and CDR2: MDHEN, SYDVKM. V lost 8 bases to trimming and J lost 2 bases, with 7 bases between them. The DNA for the CDR3 is TGTGCCAGCGAGGGGGCTGGAAACACCATATATTTT. This translates into CASEGAGNTIYF.

The CDR3 spells CASSVDVRWDTQYF. CDR3 coding DNA: TGTGCCAGCAGCGTAGATGTGCGGTGGGATACGCAGTATTTT. The chain has TRBV9 and TRBJ2-3, with unresolved D. The CDR3 runs 14 residues. Trimming stripped 0 bases from V and 6 bases from J, with 11 bases between. Germline V CDR1 and CDR2: SGDLS, YYNGEE.

The CDR3 loop reads CAISSGYGYTF. The CDR3 DNA sequence: TGTGCCATCAGTTCAGGGTATGGCTACACCTTC. V is TRBV10-3 and J is TRBJ1-2; D may be TRBD1 (5 bases). The V and J ends lost 5 bases and 5 bases respectively, with 6 bases between them. In germline, CDR1 is ENHRY, CDR2 SYGVKD. The CDR3 covers 11 residues.

The J gene is TRBJ1-3, the V gene TRBV5-1; D might be TRBD1 (5 bases). CDR3 length equals 15 residues. Germline V gene sequence: CDR1 SGHRS, CDR2 YFSETQ. V was cut by 0 bases and J by 4 bases, with 11 bases left in between. The chain's CDR3 is CASSLVGTEGNTIYF. The CDR3 DNA reads as TGCGCCAGCAGCTTGGTGGGGACGGAGGGAAACACCATATATTTT.

The chain joins TRBV27 to TRBJ2-3; D ambiguous. Trimming removed 3 bases from V and 2 bases from J, with 9 bases in between. This CDR3 is 14 amino acids long. Germline V gene sequence: CDR1 MNHEY, CDR2 SMNVEV (reference sequence). The CDR3 region is CASSLTSLTDTQYF. In DNA, the CDR3 is TGTGCCAGCAGTTTGACGAGTCTCACAGATACGCAGTATTTT.

This chain uses TRBV19 with TRBJ2-2; D call uncertain. V was pared by 8 bases and J by 0 bases, with 13 bases between. This CDR3 comprises 15 residues. Germline V gene sequence: CDR1 LNHDA, CDR2 SQIVND (reference sequence). The CDR3 nucleotides read TGTGCCAGTCTCCCTTCTCGACCGAACACCGGGGAGCTGTTTTTT. Its translation: CASLPSRPNTGELFF.

The rearrangement joins TRBV7-2 to TRBJ2-3, with 8 bases fitting TRBD2. V trimming: 0 bases; J trimming: 7 bases; junction bases outside the gene matches: 9. Germline V lookup: CDR1 SGHTA, CDR2 FQGNSA. CDR3 length equals 16 residues. The CDR3 DNA sequence: TGTGCCAGCAGCTTAGCATACGGGGGGGGCGAAAATACGCAGTATTTT. Translation gives CASSLAYGGGENTQYF.

The chain links TRBV5-4 to TRBJ2-4; D is perhaps TRBD2 (6 bases). The CDR3 length is 16 residues. CDR1 is SGHNT and CDR2 is YYREEE in the germline V gene (reference sequence). V was clipped by 0 bases and J by 2 bases, with 12 bases between them. CDR3 region: CASSLGSGDSKNIQYF. In DNA, the CDR3 is TGTGCCAGCAGCTTGGGATCGGGGGATTCCAAAAACATTCAGTACTTC.

This chain links TRBV4-1 with TRBJ1-6; the D gene is possibly TRBD1 (5 bases). The CDR3 has 21 amino acids. V lost 2 bases and J 1 base, leaving 24 bases between the germline ends. The germline V gene encodes CDR1 MGHRA and CDR2 YSYEKL. CDR3 coding DNA: TGCGCCAGCAGCCAAAGCGCCGGGACCTTGTCAGCTGGGTCCTATAATTCACCCCTCCACTTT. This codes for CASSQSAGTLSAGSYNSPLHF.

The sample holds a few counts of this clone. The chain recombines TRBV6-1 with TRBJ2-3; D uncertain. This CDR3 is built from 13 residues. V lost 0 bases to trimming and J lost 4 bases, with 5 bases between them. The germline V gene has CDR1 MNHNS and CDR2 SASEGT. The CDR3 region has the DNA TGTGCCAGCAGTGAAGCGGGCCCAGATACGCAGTATTTT. This sequence encodes CASSEAGPDTQYF.